This T cell receptor beta chain comes out of a study of response to subunit inactivated influenza vaccine. Per the germline V gene, CDR1 is SGHVS and CDR2 is FNYEAQ. J gave up 9 bases and V 5 bases, and 6 bases lay outside the gene matches. The CDR3 has 12 amino acids. One entry per CDR3 protein results from TCRdb running MiXCR on the RT-PCR reads. In the table there are fewer than 700,000 distinct CDR3 sequences, roughly 13% of which are singletons. V and J are TRBV7-6 and TRBJ2-7; 8 nucleotides line up with TRBD1. This sample comprised PBMCs from blood, obtained more than 35 days after vaccination. The TCR was taken from a man over 45 who received an inactivated influenza vaccine. DNA of the CDR3: TGTGCCAGCAGCCTTGACAGGGGTGGGCAGTACTTC. Its translation is CASSLDRGGQYF.